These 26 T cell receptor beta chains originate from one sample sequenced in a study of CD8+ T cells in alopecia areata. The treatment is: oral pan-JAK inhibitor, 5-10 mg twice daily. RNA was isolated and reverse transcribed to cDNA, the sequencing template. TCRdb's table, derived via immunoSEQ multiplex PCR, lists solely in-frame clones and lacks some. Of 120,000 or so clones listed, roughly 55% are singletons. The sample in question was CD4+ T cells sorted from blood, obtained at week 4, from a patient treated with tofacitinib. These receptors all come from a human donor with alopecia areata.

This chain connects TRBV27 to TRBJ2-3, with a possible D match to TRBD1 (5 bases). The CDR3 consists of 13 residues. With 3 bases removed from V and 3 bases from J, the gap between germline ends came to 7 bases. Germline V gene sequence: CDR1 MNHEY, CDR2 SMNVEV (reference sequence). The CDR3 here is CASSFRQTDTQYF. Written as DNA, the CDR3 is TGTGCCAGCAGTTTCCGACAGACAGATACGCAGTATTTT.

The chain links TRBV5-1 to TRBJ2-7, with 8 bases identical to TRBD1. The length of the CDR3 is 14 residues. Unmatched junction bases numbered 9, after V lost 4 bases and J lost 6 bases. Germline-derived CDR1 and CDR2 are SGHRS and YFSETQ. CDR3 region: CASSPEDRVGEQYF. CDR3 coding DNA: TGCGCCAGCAGCCCAGAGGACAGGGTGGGCGAGCAGTACTTC.

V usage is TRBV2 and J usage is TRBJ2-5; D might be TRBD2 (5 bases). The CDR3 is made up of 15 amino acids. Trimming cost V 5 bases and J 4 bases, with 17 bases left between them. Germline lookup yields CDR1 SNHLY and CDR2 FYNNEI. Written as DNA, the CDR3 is TGTGCCAGCAGTAATAGCTTGGAGGTCACAGAGACCCAGTACTTC. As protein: CASSNSLEVTETQYF. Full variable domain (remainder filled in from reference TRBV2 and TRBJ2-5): EPEVTQTPSHQVTQMGQEVILRCVPISNHLYFYWYRQILGQKVEFLVSFYNNEISEKSEIFDDQFSVERPDGSNFTLKIRSTKLEDSAMYFCASSNSLEVTETQYFGPGTRLLVL.

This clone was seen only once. The CDR3 bases are TGTGCCTGGAGTGAAGGACCGGGACAGGGGATCAATCAGCCCCAGCATTTT. Translating gives CAWSEGPGQGINQPQHF. J is TRBJ1-5 and V is TRBV30, with 10 nucleotides matching TRBD1. The CDR3 is 17 residues long. V lost 1 base to trimming and J lost 3 bases; unmatched junction nucleotides: 9. Germline V lookup: CDR1 GTSNPN, CDR2 SVGIG (reference sequence).

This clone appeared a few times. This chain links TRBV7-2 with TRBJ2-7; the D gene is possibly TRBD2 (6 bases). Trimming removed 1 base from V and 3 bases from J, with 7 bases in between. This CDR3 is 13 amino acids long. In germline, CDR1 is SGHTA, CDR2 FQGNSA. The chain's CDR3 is CASSLGRDYEQYF. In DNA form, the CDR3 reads TGTGCCAGCAGCTTAGGGCGGGACTACGAGCAGTACTTC. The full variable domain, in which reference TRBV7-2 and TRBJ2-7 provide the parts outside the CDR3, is GAGVSQSPSNKVTEKGKDVELRCDPISGHTALYWYRQSLGQGLEFLIYFQGNSAPDKSGLPSDRFSAERTGGSVSTLTIQRTQQEDSAVYLCASSLGRDYEQYFGPGTRLTVT.

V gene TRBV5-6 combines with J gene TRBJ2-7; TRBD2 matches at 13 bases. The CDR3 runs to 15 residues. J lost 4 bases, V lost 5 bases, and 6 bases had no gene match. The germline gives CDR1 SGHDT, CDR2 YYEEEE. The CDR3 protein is CASRYRTSGSYEQYF. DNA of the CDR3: TGTGCCAGCAGATATAGGACTAGCGGGAGTTACGAGCAGTACTTC.

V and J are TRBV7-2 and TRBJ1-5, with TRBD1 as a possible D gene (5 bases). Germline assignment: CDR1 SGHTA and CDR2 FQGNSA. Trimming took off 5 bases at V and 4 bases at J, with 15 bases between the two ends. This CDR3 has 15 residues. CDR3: CASSPGRVRNQPQHF. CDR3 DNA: TGTGCCAGCAGCCCGGGCAGGGTCCGGAATCAGCCCCAGCATTTT.

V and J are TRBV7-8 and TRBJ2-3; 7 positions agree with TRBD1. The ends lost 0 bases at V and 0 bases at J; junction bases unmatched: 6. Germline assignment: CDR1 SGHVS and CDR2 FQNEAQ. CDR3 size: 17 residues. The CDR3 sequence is CASSLAQGTASTDTQYF. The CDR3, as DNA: TGTGCCAGCAGCTTAGCGCAAGGGACAGCTAGCACAGATACGCAGTATTTT. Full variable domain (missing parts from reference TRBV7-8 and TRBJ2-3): GAGVSQSPRYKVAKRGQDVALRCDPISGHVSLFWYQQALGQGPEFLTYFQNEAQLDKSGLPSDRFFAERPEGSVSTLKIQRTQQEDSAVYLCASSLAQGTASTDTQYFGPGTRLTVL.

This CDR3 reads CASSLGQASSPQYF. In DNA, the CDR3 is TGCGCCAGCAGCCTGGGACAAGCCAGTAGTCCCCAGTACTTC. The V and J genes are TRBV4-3 and TRBJ2-5, with TRBD1 as a possible D gene (6 bases). Germline loops: CDR1 LGHNA, CDR2 YSLEER. V shed 4 bases and J shed 9 bases, with 18 bases lying between them. There are 14 residues in the CDR3.

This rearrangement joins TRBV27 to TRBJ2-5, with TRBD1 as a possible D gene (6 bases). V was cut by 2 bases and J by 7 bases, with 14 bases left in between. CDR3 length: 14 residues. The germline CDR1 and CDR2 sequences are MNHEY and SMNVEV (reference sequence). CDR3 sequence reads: CASSLNQGYGTQYF. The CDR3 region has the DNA TGTGCCAGCAGTTTAAATCAGGGGTATGGGACCCAGTACTTC.

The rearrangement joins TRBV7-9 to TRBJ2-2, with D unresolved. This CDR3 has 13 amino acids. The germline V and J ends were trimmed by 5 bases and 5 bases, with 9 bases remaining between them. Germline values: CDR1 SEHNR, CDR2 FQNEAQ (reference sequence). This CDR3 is CASSPKLTGELFF. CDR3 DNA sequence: TGTGCCAGCAGCCCGAAGCTGACCGGGGAGCTGTTTTTT.

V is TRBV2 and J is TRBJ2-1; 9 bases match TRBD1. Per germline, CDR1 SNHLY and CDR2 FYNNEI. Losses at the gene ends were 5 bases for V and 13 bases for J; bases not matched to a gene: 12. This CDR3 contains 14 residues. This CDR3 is CASSQNRQGVEQFF. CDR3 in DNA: TGTGCCAGCAGTCAAAATCGACAGGGGGTAGAACAGTTCTTC.

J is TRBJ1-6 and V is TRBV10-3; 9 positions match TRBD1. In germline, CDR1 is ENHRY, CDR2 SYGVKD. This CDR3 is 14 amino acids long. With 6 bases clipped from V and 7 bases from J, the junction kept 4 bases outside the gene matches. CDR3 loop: CAIRGQGRNSPLHF. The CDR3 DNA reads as TGTGCCATCAGGGGACAGGGTCGCAATTCACCCCTCCACTTT.

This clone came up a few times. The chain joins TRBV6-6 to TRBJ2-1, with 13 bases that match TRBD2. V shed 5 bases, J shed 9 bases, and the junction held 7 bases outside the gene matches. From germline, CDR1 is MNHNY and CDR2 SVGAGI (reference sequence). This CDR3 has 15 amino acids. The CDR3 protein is CASSRGTSGVPEQFF. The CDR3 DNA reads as TGTGCCAGCAGTAGAGGGACTAGCGGGGTACCTGAGCAGTTCTTC.

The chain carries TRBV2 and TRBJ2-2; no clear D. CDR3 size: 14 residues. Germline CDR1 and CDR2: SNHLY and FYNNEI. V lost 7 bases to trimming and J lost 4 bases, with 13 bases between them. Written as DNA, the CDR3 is TGTGCCAGCACTGCCCAGGTCCCCACCGGGGAGCTGTTTTTT. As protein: CASTAQVPTGELFF.

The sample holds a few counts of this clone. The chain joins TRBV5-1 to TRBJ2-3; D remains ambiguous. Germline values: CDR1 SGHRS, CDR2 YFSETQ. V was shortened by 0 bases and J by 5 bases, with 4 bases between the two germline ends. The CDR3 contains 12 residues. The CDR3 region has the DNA TGCGCCAGCAGCTTGGGGAAAGATACGCAGTATTTT. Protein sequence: CASSLGKDTQYF.

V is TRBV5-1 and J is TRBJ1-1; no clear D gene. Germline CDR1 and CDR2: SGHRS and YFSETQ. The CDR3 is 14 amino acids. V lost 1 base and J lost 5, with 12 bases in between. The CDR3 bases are TGCGCCAGCAGCTTGTTTGTGGGTGGTACTGAAGCTTTCTTT. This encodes CASSLFVGGTEAFF.

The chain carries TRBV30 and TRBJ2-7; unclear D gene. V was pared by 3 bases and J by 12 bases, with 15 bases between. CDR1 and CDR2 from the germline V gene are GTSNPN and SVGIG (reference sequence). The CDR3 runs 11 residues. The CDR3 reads CAWSVQDVGYF. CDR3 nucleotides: TGTGCCTGGAGCGTCCAGGACGTTGGGTACTTC.

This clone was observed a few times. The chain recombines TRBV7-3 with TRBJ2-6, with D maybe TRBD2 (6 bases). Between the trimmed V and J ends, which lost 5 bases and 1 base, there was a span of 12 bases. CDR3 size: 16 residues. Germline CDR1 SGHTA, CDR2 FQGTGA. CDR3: CASSPRAGSGANVLTF. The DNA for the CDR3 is TGTGCCAGCAGCCCCCGTGCGGGGTCTGGGGCCAACGTCCTGACTTTC. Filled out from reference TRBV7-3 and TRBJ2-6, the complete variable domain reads GAGVSQTPSNKVTEKGKYVELRCDPISGHTALYWYRQSLGQGPEFLIYFQGTGAADDSGLPNDRFFAVRPEGSVSTLKIQRTERGDSAVYLCASSPRAGSGANVLTFGAGSRLTVL.

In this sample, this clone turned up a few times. The CDR3: CASLVDPYSYEQYF. In nucleotides, the CDR3 is TGTGCCAGCTTAGTCGATCCTTACTCCTACGAGCAGTACTTC. This rearrangement joins TRBV2 to TRBJ2-7; unclear D gene. The ends were cut back, 8 bases at V and 0 bases at J, with 14 bases in the middle. This CDR3 has 14 amino acids. Germline assignment: CDR1 SNHLY and CDR2 FYNNEI.

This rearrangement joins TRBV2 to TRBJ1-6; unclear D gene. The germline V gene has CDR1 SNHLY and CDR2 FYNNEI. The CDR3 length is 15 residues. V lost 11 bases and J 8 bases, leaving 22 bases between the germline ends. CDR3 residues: CAALGEGERDSPLHF. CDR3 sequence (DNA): TGTGCCGCCCTGGGAGAGGGAGAAAGGGATTCACCCCTCCACTTT.

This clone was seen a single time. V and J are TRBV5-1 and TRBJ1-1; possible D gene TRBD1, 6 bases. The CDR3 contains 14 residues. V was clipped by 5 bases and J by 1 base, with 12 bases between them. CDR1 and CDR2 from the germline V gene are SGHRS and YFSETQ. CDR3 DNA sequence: TGCGCCAGCAGACAACAGGGACCGAACACTGAAGCTTTCTTT. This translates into CASRQQGPNTEAFF.

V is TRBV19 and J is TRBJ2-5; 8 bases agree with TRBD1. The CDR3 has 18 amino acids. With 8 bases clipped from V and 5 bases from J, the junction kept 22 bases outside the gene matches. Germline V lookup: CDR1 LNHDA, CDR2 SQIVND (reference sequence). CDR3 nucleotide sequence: TGTGCCAGTTCAAAGGCCGGACAGGGTTATTTGGCGTTGGAGACCCAGTACTTC. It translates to CASSKAGQGYLALETQYF.

This CDR3 reads CASSTPRTSGTRDTQYF. The CDR3 coding sequence is TGTGCCAGTAGTACCCCCCGGACTAGCGGGACGAGAGATACGCAGTATTTT. The gene calls are TRBV19 and TRBJ2-3, with 12 bases fitting TRBD2. Germline CDR1 and CDR2: LNHDA and SQIVND (reference sequence). The CDR3 contains 17 residues. Losses at the gene ends were 4 bases for V and 5 bases for J; bases not matched to a gene: 10.

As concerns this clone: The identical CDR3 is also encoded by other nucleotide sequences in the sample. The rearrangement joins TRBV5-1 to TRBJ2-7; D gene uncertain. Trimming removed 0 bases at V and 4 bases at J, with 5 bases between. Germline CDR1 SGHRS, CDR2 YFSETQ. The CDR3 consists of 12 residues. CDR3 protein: CASSLESYEQYF. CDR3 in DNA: TGCGCCAGCAGCTTGGAATCTTACGAGCAGTACTTC.

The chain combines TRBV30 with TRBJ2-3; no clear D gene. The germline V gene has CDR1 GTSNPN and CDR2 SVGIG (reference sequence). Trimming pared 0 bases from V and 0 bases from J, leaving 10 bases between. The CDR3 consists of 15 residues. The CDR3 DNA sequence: TGTGCCTGGAGTGTACGGTTTAGTAGCACAGATACGCAGTATTTT. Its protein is CAWSVRFSSTDTQYF.